This is a list of T cell receptor beta chains from one sample in a study of T cells expressing NK-cell markers. TCRdb reanalyzed the 5' RACE reads and collapses them to one entry per CDR3 protein, without DNA. Its clone listing holds around 180,000 distinct CDR3 sequences. The sequencing sample was made of blood T cells: a sorted CD56 or NKG2C T cell subset, CD4+ or CD8+ T cells, or bulk PBMC T cells (not recorded which). The receptors shown here come from a man aged 18-70 years in good health. Both conserved end residues are part of each CDR3.

V: TRBV4-2; J: TRBJ2-2; CDR3: CASSQEDVADRELFF
V: TRBV27; J: TRBJ2-2; CDR3: CASSAGTYTGELFF
V: TRBV5-1; J: TRBJ2-1; CDR3: CASSPRSGSEQFF
V: TRBV19; J: TRBJ2-7; CDR3: CASSPGTGVIYEQYF
V: TRBV6-5; J: TRBJ1-5; CDR3: CASSWNSGQPQHF
V: TRBV28; J: TRBJ2-3; CDR3: CASSFSSTRPGDTQYF
V: TRBV7-9; J: TRBJ1-5; CDR3: CAIQGARNDQPQHF
V: TRBV3-1; J: TRBJ1-1; CDR3: CASSESPGRASTEAFF
V: TRBV6-5; J: TRBJ2-3; CDR3: CASNFPAQTDTQYF
V: TRBV6-5; J: TRBJ1-1; CDR3: CASSYSGGRTEAFF
V: TRBV5-6; J: TRBJ1-6; CDR3: CASSSDGAGSPLHF
V: TRBV2; J: TRBJ1-2; CDR3: CANQGSDYGYTF